This passage covers 7 T cell receptor beta chains from one sample sequenced in a study of spatial heterogeneity in lung cancer. Documented time point: sample taken at primary tumor resection. Sequencing was performed on whole RNA extracted from tumor and nontumor lung tissue, or from frozen PBMC, and the material was left unsorted. One entry per CDR3 protein results from TCRdb running MiXCR on the 5' RACE reads. The sample shows 90,000 or so distinct CDR3 sequences, about 9.4% of them seen only once. Sequenced material: PBMCs, taken at surgery. These receptors came from a male donor with early-stage non-small cell lung cancer.

This clonotype was found many times. This chain uses TRBV7-9 with TRBJ2-7, with 11 bases fitting TRBD2. From germline, CDR1 is SEHNR and CDR2 FQNEAQ (reference sequence). Trimming removed 3 bases from V and 7 bases from J; junction bases left unmatched: 5. CDR3 size: 14 residues. CDR3 loop: CASSFGTSGREQYF. CDR3 coding DNA: TGTGCCAGCAGCTTTGGGACTAGCGGTAGAGAGCAGTACTTC. Drawing the rest from reference TRBV7-9 and TRBJ2-7, the complete variable domain is DTGVSQNPRHKITKRGQNVTFRCDPISEHNRLYWYRQTLGQGPEFLTYFQNEAQLEKSRLLSDRFSAERPKGSFSTLEIQRTEQGDSAMYLCASSFGTSGREQYFGPGTRLTVT.

The table lists this clonotype with many counts. This chain joins TRBV3-1 and TRBJ2-2; D is possibly TRBD2 (6 bases). V lost 3 bases to trimming and J lost 6 bases, with 11 bases between them. Germline assignment: CDR1 LGHDT and CDR2 YNNKEL (reference sequence). The length of the CDR3 is 14 residues. CDR3 sequence reads: CASSHGRRAGELFF. The CDR3 region has the DNA TGTGCCAGCAGCCATGGCAGGAGGGCCGGGGAGCTGTTTTTT.

This clonotype came up a few times. The V call is TRBV19, the J call TRBJ1-5; tentative D call: TRBD1 (6 bases). Trimming shortened V by 4 bases and J by 5 bases, and 9 bases separated the two germline ends. The CDR3 loop spans 13 amino acids. The germline gives CDR1 LNHDA, CDR2 SQIVND (reference sequence). The CDR3 is CASSREGDQPQHF. The CDR3, as DNA: TGTGCCAGTAGTAGGGAGGGGGATCAGCCCCAGCATTTT.

V and J are TRBV29-1 and TRBJ2-7; a possible D gene is TRBD2 (6 bases). Between the trimmed V and J ends, which lost 6 bases and 0 bases, there was a span of 30 bases. The CDR3 totals 19 residues. In germline, CDR1 is SQVTM, CDR2 ANQGSEA. CDR3 amino acids: CSVPDILAPLTITSYEQYF. Written as DNA, the CDR3 is TGCAGCGTCCCCGATATACTAGCCCCTTTAACTATAACCTCCTACGAGCAGTACTTC.

This chain connects TRBV6-1 to TRBJ2-7; 7 bases map to TRBD1. Losses at the gene ends were 4 bases for V and 1 base for J; bases not matched to a gene: 4. The length of the CDR3 is 14 residues. Germline loops: CDR1 MNHNS, CDR2 SASEGT. CDR3 DNA: TGTGCCAGCAGTGGACAGGGCCCATCCTACGAGCAGTACTTC. Its protein product is CASSGQGPSYEQYF.

This chain links TRBV5-1 with TRBJ2-3; weak D call: TRBD2 (6 bases). Looked up from germline, CDR1 is SGHRS and CDR2 is YFSETQ. The V end lost 1 base, the J end lost 1 base, and 10 bases lay between the germline ends. This CDR3 spans 15 amino acids. The CDR3 spells CASSLPGDRTDTQYF. The DNA of the CDR3 is TGCGCCAGCAGCTTGCCGGGGGATCGCACAGATACGCAGTATTTT. The whole variable domain, remainder taken from reference TRBV5-1 and TRBJ2-3, is KAGVTQTPRYLIKTRGQQVTLSCSPISGHRSVSWYQQTPGQGLQFLFEYFSETQRNKGNFPGRFSGRQFSNSRSEMNVSTLELGDSALYLCASSLPGDRTDTQYFGPGTRLTVL.

The chain joins TRBV20-1 to TRBJ2-7; possibly TRBD2 for D (5 bases). The germline gives CDR1 DFQATT, CDR2 SNEGSKA (reference sequence). This CDR3 comprises 12 residues. Trimming cost V 6 bases and J 2 bases, with 11 bases left between them. CDR3: CSAAGRTYEQYF. The CDR3 nucleotides read TGCAGTGCCGCGGGTAGAACCTACGAGCAGTACTTC.